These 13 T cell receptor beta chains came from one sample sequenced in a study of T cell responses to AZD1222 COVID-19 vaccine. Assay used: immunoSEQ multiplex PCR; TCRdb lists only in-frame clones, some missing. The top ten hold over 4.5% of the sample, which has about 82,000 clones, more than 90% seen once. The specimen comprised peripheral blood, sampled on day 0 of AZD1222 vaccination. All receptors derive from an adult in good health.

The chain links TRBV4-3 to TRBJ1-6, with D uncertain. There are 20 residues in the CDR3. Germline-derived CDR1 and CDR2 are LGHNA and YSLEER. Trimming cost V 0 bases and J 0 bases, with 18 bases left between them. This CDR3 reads CASSQDLSAVPSSYNSPLHF. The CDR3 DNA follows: TGCGCCAGCAGCCAAGATCTTTCGGCAGTTCCTAGCTCCTATAATTCACCCCTCCACTTT.

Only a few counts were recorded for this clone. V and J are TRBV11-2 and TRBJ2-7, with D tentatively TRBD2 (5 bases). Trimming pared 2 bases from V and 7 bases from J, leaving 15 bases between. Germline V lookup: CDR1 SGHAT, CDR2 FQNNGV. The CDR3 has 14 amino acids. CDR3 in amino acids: CASSLWAGAGEQYF. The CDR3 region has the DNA TGTGCCAGCAGCTTATGGGCGGGCGCGGGTGAGCAGTACTTC.

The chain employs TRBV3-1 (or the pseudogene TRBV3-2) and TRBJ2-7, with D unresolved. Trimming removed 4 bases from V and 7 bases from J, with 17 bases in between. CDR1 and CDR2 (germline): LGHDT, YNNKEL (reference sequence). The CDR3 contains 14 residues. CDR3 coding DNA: TGTGCCAGCAGCCCTGGCGTTAGGAGTGGGGAGCAGTACTTC. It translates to CASSPGVRSGEQYF.

CDR3 DNA sequence: TGCGCCAGCAGACTAGCGGGGGGGCTAGAGAGGACCACCCAGTACTTC. Translated: CASRLAGGLERTTQYF. V usage is TRBV10-2 and J usage is TRBJ2-5; 13 bases align to TRBD2. This CDR3 has 16 residues. Per the germline V gene, CDR1 is WSHSY and CDR2 is SAAADI. The trim removed 6 bases at V and 8 bases at J, leaving 12 bases unmatched.

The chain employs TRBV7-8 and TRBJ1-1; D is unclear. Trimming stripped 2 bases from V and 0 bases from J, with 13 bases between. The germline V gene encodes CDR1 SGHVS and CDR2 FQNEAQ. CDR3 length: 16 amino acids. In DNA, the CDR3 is TGTGCCAGCAGCTTAAGTACCTACAGCATGAACACTGAAGCTTTCTTT. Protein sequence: CASSLSTYSMNTEAFF.

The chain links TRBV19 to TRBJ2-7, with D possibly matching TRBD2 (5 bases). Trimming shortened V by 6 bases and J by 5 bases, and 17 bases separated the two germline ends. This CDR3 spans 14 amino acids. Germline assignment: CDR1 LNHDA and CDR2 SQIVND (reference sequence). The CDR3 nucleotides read TGTGCCAGTAGGGCAAGCGGTACTGGGGACGAGCAGTACTTC. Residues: CASRASGTGDEQYF.

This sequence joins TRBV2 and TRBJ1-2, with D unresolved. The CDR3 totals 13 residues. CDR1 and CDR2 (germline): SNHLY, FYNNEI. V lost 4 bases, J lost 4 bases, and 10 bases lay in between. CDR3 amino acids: CASSVEGRYGYTF. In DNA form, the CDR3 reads TGTGCCAGCAGTGTAGAGGGCCGCTATGGCTACACCTTC.

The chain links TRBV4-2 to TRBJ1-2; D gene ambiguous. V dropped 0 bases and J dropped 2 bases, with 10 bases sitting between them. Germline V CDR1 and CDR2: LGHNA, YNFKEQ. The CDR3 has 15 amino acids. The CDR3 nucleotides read TGTGCCAGCAGCCAAGAGGACCGAAGCAACTATGGCTACACCTTC. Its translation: CASSQEDRSNYGYTF.

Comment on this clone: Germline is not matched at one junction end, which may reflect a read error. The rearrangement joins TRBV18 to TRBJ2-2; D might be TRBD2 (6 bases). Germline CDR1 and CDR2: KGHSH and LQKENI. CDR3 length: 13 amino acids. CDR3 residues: CASSPPKPGGLFF. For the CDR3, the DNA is TGTGCCAGCTCACCACCGAAGCCCGGGGGGCTGTTTTTT.

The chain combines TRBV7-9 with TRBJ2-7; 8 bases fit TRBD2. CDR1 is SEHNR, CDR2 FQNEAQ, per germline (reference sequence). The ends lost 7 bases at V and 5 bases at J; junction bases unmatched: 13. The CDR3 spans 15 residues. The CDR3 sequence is CASIHPGRGGDEQYF. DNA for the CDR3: TGTGCCAGCATCCATCCCGGGAGGGGAGGCGACGAGCAGTACTTC.

CDR3 residues: CASSRPSGTDYGYTF. CDR3 bases: TGCGCCAGCAGCAGACCTTCCGGGACGGACTATGGCTACACCTTC. The chain combines TRBV4-1 with TRBJ1-2; possible D gene TRBD1, 5 bases. V lost 5 bases and J lost 3, with 16 bases in between. Per the germline V gene, CDR1 is MGHRA and CDR2 is YSYEKL. The CDR3 runs to 15 residues.

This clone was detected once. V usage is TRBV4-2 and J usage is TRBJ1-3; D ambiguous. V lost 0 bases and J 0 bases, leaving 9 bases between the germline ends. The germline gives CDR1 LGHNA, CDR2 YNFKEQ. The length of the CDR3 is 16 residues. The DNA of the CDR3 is TGTGCCAGCAGCCAAGAGGGCGGGCTCTCTGGAAACACCATATATTTT. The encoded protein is CASSQEGGLSGNTIYF.

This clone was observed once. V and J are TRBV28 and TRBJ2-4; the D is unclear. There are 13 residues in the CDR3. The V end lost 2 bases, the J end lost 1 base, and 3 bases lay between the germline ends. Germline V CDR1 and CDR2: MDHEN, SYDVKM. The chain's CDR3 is CASSLPAKNIQYF. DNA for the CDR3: TGTGCCAGCAGTTTACCCGCCAAAAACATTCAGTACTTC.